These 28 T cell receptor beta chains were sequenced from one sample in a study of blood T cell repertoires in COVID-19. Only in-frame clones appear in the TCRdb table, and some are missing; sequencing was by immunoSEQ multiplex PCR. The sample comprises about 160,000 clones, roughly four fifths of which are singletons, and about 3.8% rests with the top ten. Sequencing was carried out using peripheral blood. Receptors originate from a woman of 80 years or more with acute or convalescent COVID-19.

The V call is TRBV2, the J call TRBJ1-3; unclear D gene. Trimming cost V 5 bases and J 0 bases, with 11 bases left between them. The CDR3 extends over 15 amino acids. CDR1 is SNHLY and CDR2 is FYNNEI in the germline V gene. CDR3 loop: CASSFLGLSGNTIYF. CDR3 in DNA: TGTGCCAGCAGTTTCCTAGGTCTCTCTGGAAACACCATATATTTT.

The chain links TRBV6-6 to TRBJ1-1, with D perhaps TRBD1 (6 bases). Germline V gene sequence: CDR1 MNHNY, CDR2 SVGAGI (reference sequence). Between the trimmed V and J ends, which lost 6 bases and 6 bases, there was a span of 14 bases. This CDR3 is built from 13 residues. The CDR3: CASRSTGHAEAFF. CDR3 DNA sequence: TGTGCCAGCAGGAGTACAGGGCATGCTGAAGCTTTCTTT.

V and J are TRBV6-1 and TRBJ1-4; TRBD1 aligns across 12 bases. There are 15 residues in the CDR3. The germline gives CDR1 MNHNS, CDR2 SASEGT. V shed 1 base, J shed 7 bases, and the junction held 1 base outside the gene matches. This CDR3 reads CASSEGDRGREKLFF. The CDR3 DNA reads as TGTGCCAGCAGTGAAGGGGACAGGGGGCGTGAAAAACTGTTTTTT.

The chain joins TRBV12-1 to TRBJ1-6. TRBV12-1 is an annotated pseudogene. The CDR3 is made up of 16 amino acids. For the CDR3, the DNA is TGTGCACCCACTTGGCGGGAAAGCTCCTATAATTCACCCCTCCACTTT. It codes for CAPTWRESSYNSPLHF.

CDR3 residues: CASEGQGETEAFF. DNA of the CDR3: TGTGCCAGCGAAGGTCAGGGGGAAACTGAAGCTTTCTTT. The chain combines TRBV2 with TRBJ1-1; 7 positions agree with TRBD1. CDR3 length equals 13 residues. The germline CDR1 and CDR2 sequences are SNHLY and FYNNEI. Trimming took 8 bases from V and 5 from J; bases not matched to a gene: 8. Variable domain in full (rest from reference TRBV2 and TRBJ1-1): EPEVTQTPSHQVTQMGQEVILRCVPISNHLYFYWYRQILGQKVEFLVSFYNNEISEKSEIFDDQFSVERPDGSNFTLKIRSTKLEDSAMYFCASEGQGETEAFFGQGTRLTVV.

The rearrangement links TRBV24-1 to TRBJ2-5; 7 bases map to TRBD2. The CDR3 has 14 amino acids. Germline V gene data show CDR1 as KGHDR and CDR2 as SFDVKD. V lost 2 bases to trimming and J lost 4 bases; unmatched junction nucleotides: 3. This CDR3 is CATSDSGRGETQYF. The CDR3 nucleotides read TGTGCCACCAGTGATTCAGGGAGGGGAGAGACCCAGTACTTC.

The chain employs TRBV3-1 (or the pseudogene TRBV3-2) and TRBJ2-2; D is unclear. Germline V gene lookup returns CDR1 LGHDT and CDR2 YNNKEL (reference sequence). The CDR3 runs 14 residues. Trimming pared 4 bases from V and 4 bases from J, leaving 10 bases between. The CDR3 region is CASSRQIGTGELFF. In DNA form, the CDR3 reads TGTGCCAGCAGCCGTCAAATCGGCACCGGGGAGCTGTTTTTT.

This chain uses TRBV11-3 with TRBJ1-1, with 7 bases that match TRBD1. V was clipped by 4 bases and J by 3 bases; unmatched bases: 2. The germline V gene has CDR1 SGHNT and CDR2 YENEEA. The CDR3 consists of 13 residues. The DNA of the CDR3 is TGTGCCAGCAGCTACCAGGGGGACACTGAAGCTTTCTTT. As protein: CASSYQGDTEAFF.

The J gene is TRBJ1-2, the V gene TRBV9, with TRBD1 matching over 8 bases. The CDR3 spans 15 residues. CDR1 is SGDLS, CDR2 YYNGEE, per germline. V gave up 0 bases and J gave up 5 bases; unmatched junction bases: 6. Here the CDR3 DNA reads TGTGCCAGCAGCGTAGAACCCGGGACAGGTTATGGCTACACCTTC. Translation gives CASSVEPGTGYGYTF.

Notes on this clone: This specimen includes other DNA sequences encoding the same CDR3. The chain has TRBV14 and TRBJ1-1; D not resolved. Germline CDR1 SGHDN, CDR2 FVKESK. Trimming stripped 1 base from V and 9 bases from J, with 12 bases between. The CDR3 is 13 residues long. CDR3 nucleotide sequence: TGTGCCAGCAGCCAAGTCCGCGGGGTTAAAGCTTTCTTT. It codes for CASSQVRGVKAFF. Looking up the rest from reference TRBV14 and TRBJ1-1 gives the full variable domain: EAGVTQFPSHSVIEKGQTVTLRCDPISGHDNLYWYRRVMGKEIKFLLHFVKESKQDESGMPNNRFLAERTGGTYSTLKVQPAELEDSGVYFCASSQVRGVKAFFGQGTRLTVV.

The gene calls are TRBV30 and TRBJ2-7; 12 bases are shared with TRBD2. There are 15 residues in the CDR3. Germline CDR1 GTSNPN, CDR2 SVGIG (reference sequence). The J segment lost 5 bases and the V segment lost 3 bases, leaving 8 bases of the junction unmatched. The CDR3 DNA reads as TGTGCCTGGAGCGACGGACTAGCGGGACAGAACGAGCAGTACTTC. It codes for CAWSDGLAGQNEQYF.

V and J are TRBV6-5 and TRBJ2-1, with D possibly TRBD2 on 5 matching bases. The germline V gene has CDR1 MNHEY and CDR2 SVGAGI. V was shortened by 3 bases and J by 0 bases, with 9 bases between the two germline ends. This CDR3 has 15 amino acids. The CDR3 here is CASSYSVSSYNEQFF. CDR3 nucleotide sequence: TGTGCCAGCAGTTATAGCGTAAGCTCCTACAATGAGCAGTTCTTC.

This clone has more than one count but fewer than ten. J is TRBJ1-5 and V is TRBV10-2; 8 bases map to TRBD1. The CDR3 extends over 16 amino acids. V was pared by 4 bases and J by 7 bases, with 12 bases of the junction left unmatched. Looked up from germline, CDR1 is WSHSY and CDR2 is SAAADI. In DNA form, the CDR3 reads TGCGCCAGCAGTGGGGGAGGAGGTCAGGGGGCCCAGCCCCAGCATTTT. It yields the protein CASSGGGGQGAQPQHF.

The chain carries TRBV5-1 and TRBJ2-5, with 7 positions matching TRBD1. V gave up 0 bases and J gave up 5 bases; unmatched junction bases: 7. Germline values: CDR1 SGHRS, CDR2 YFSETQ. The CDR3 is 15 residues long. DNA for the CDR3: TGCGCCAGCAGCTTGGGACAGGGTGATTTCGAGACCCAGTACTTC. This translates into CASSLGQGDFETQYF.

The chain links TRBV11-1 to TRBJ1-1; unclear D gene. Per germline, CDR1 SGHAT and CDR2 FQDESV (reference sequence). V was shortened by 1 base and J by 0 bases, with 9 bases between the two germline ends. This CDR3 comprises 15 residues. The CDR3 bases are TGTGCCAGCAGCTTAGGAGGGAACATGAACACTGAAGCTTTCTTT. It yields the protein CASSLGGNMNTEAFF.

The chain couples TRBV24-1 to TRBJ2-1; 9 bases map to TRBD2. The CDR3 consists of 14 residues. The germline V gene has CDR1 KGHDR and CDR2 SFDVKD. V shed 9 bases and J 8 bases; nucleotides not matched to a gene: 10. The CDR3 sequence: CATAGAGGVDEQFF. CDR3 bases: TGTGCCACCGCCGGAGCGGGAGGAGTCGATGAGCAGTTCTTC.

The V call is TRBV29-1, the J call TRBJ2-1, with 7 nucleotides matching TRBD2. CDR3 size: 15 residues. Germline CDR1 is SQVTM and CDR2 is ANQGSEA. The ends lost 4 bases at V and 4 bases at J; junction bases unmatched: 10. CDR3 residues: CSVGLRLADYNEQFF. As DNA, the CDR3 is TGCAGCGTTGGTTTACGTCTAGCGGATTACAATGAGCAGTTCTTC.

The V gene is TRBV29-1, the J gene TRBJ2-7; 11 bases fit TRBD2. In germline, CDR1 is SQVTM, CDR2 ANQGSEA. The CDR3 runs 14 residues. V lost 7 bases and J lost 5; bases outside the gene matches: 10. CDR3 sequence: CSASPGLAVHEQYF. The DNA of the CDR3 is TGCAGCGCATCTCCGGGACTAGCGGTCCACGAGCAGTACTTC.

The V gene is TRBV2, the J gene TRBJ2-2; a possible D gene is TRBD2 (5 bases). CDR1 SNHLY and CDR2 FYNNEI come from the germline V gene. The CDR3 length is 14 residues. The V end was cut by 8 bases, the J end by 5 bases, with 15 bases between. This chain's CDR3 is CASCREGPTGELFF. The CDR3 nucleotides read TGTGCCAGCTGTAGAGAGGGTCCAACCGGGGAGCTGTTTTTT. Drawing the rest from reference TRBV2 and TRBJ2-2, the complete variable domain is EPEVTQTPSHQVTQMGQEVILRCVPISNHLYFYWYRQILGQKVEFLVSFYNNEISEKSEIFDDQFSVERPDGSNFTLKIRSTKLEDSAMYFCASCREGPTGELFFGEGSRLTVL.

The chain uses TRBV6-2 or TRBV6-3 and TRBJ2-7, with TRBD2 as a possible D gene (6 bases). Trimming pared 4 bases from V and 0 bases from J, leaving 16 bases between. The CDR3 consists of 16 residues. The V gene's germline CDR1 is MNHEY and CDR2 SVGEGT. The CDR3 DNA reads as TGTGCCAGCAGTTCTGATGTCCGGGGGAGCTCCTACGAGCAGTACTTC. Amino acids: CASSSDVRGSSYEQYF.

The CDR3 DNA reads TGCGCCAGCAGCTTGGCCTATGAGCAGTTCTTC. This gives the protein CASSLAYEQFF. The rearrangement joins TRBV5-1 to TRBJ2-1; no clear D gene. This CDR3 comprises 11 residues. V dropped 0 bases and J dropped 8 bases, with 3 bases sitting between them. CDR1 is SGHRS, CDR2 YFSETQ, per germline.

The J gene is TRBJ2-3, the V gene TRBV7-2; 10 bases match TRBD2. CDR3 length equals 16 residues. Germline V gene data show CDR1 as SGHTA and CDR2 as FQGNSA. With V trimmed by 4 bases and J by 2 bases, 6 bases remained unmatched. The CDR3: CASSSGLAADTDTQYF. CDR3 sequence (DNA): TGTGCCAGCAGCTCCGGACTAGCGGCCGACACAGATACGCAGTATTTT.

This rearrangement joins TRBV5-4 to TRBJ2-6; 9 bases fit TRBD2. The V and J ends lost 5 bases and 0 bases, in that order; junction bases with no gene match: 6. This CDR3 comprises 17 residues. Germline V gene data show CDR1 as SGHNT and CDR2 as YYREEE (reference sequence). The chain's CDR3 is CASSFFSGGSGANVLTF. The CDR3 DNA follows: TGTGCCAGCAGTTTTTTTAGCGGGGGCTCTGGGGCCAACGTCCTGACTTTC.

On this clone: Distinct nucleotide sequences in the sample also encode this CDR3. The rearrangement links TRBV6-1 to TRBJ2-1; possible D gene TRBD1, 5 bases. Trimming stripped 2 bases from V and 1 base from J, with 9 bases between. There are 15 residues in the CDR3. Germline CDR1 is MNHNS and CDR2 is SASEGT. Written as DNA, the CDR3 is TGTGCCAGCAGTGAAATGGCAGGGTCCTACAATGAGCAGTTCTTC. It is translated as CASSEMAGSYNEQFF.

This clone was seen a handful of times. V and J are TRBV21-1 and TRBJ2-4; TRBD1 was called by the table and not checked on the DNA. TRBV21-1 is marked as a pseudogene. This CDR3 is 15 amino acids long. CDR3 loop: CASSKFRQGANIQYF. The CDR3 DNA reads TGTGCCAGCAGCAAATTTCGACAGGGGGCTAACATTCAGTACTTC.

This clone is medium-sized in the sample. The V call is TRBV24-1, the J call TRBJ2-2; the D is unclear. Germline loops: CDR1 KGHDR, CDR2 SFDVKD. Trimming removed 6 bases from V and 7 bases from J, with 5 bases in between. This CDR3 has 11 residues. The CDR3 spells CATSYYGELFF. The CDR3 nucleotides are TGTGCCACCAGTTACTACGGGGAGCTGTTTTTT.

This clone was recorded only once. The genes are TRBV5-5 and TRBJ2-4; 9 bases agree with TRBD1. The germline V gene has CDR1 SGHKS and CDR2 YYEKEE (reference sequence). The trim removed 2 bases at V and 3 bases at J, leaving 6 bases unmatched. This CDR3 is built from 16 residues. Here the CDR3 DNA reads TGTGCCAGCAGCTTCGGGACAGGGTCGGTCAAAAACATTCAGTACTTC. Amino acids: CASSFGTGSVKNIQYF.

This chain joins TRBV7-8 and TRBJ1-3, with no clear D. This CDR3 contains 12 residues. Germline CDR1 and CDR2: SGHVS and FQNEAQ. V lost 9 bases, J lost 0 bases, and 6 bases lay in between. The CDR3 bases are TGTGCCAGTGTTAACTCTGGAAACACCATATATTTT. This gives the protein CASVNSGNTIYF.